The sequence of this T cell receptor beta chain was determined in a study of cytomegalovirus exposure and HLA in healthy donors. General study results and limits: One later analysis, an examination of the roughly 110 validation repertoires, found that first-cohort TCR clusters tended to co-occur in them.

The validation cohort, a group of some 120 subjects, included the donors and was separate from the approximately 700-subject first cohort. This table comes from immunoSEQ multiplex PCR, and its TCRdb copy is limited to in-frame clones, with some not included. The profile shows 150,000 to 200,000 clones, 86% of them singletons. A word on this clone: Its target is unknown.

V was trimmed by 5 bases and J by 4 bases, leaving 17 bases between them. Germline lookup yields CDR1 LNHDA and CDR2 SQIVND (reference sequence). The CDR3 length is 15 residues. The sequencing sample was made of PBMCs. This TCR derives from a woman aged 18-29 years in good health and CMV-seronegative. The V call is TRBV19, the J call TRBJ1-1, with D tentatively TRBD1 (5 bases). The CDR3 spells CASSDGTTYPTEAFF. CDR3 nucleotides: TGTGCCAGTAGTGACGGGACTACTTATCCCACTGAAGCTTTCTTT.